These 9 T cell receptor beta chains were sequenced from one sample in a study of OX40 agonist ivuxolimab in advanced cancers. Profiling relied on immunoSEQ multiplex PCR, and the TCRdb table lists in-frame clones only, not all of them. The sample includes over 30,000 clones, about nine tenths of them seen just once. This material consisted of CD4+ or CD8+ T cells sorted from blood, taken in a trial of the OX40 agonist ivuxolimab. These receptors originate from an adult with an advanced solid tumor such as melanoma, head and neck, liver or kidney cancer.

The chain links TRBV9 to TRBJ2-1; possibly TRBD1 for D (5 bases). CDR1 is SGDLS, CDR2 YYNGEE, per germline. Trimming shortened V by 2 bases and J by 6 bases, and 9 bases separated the two germline ends. The CDR3 spans 13 residues. CDR3 in amino acids: CASSVRQSNEQFF. CDR3 nucleotide sequence: TGTGCCAGCAGCGTGCGACAGTCCAATGAGCAGTTCTTC.

CDR3 region: CAWKRGRADTQYF. Written as DNA, the CDR3 is TGTGCCTGGAAGAGGGGGCGAGCAGATACGCAGTATTTT. This chain links TRBV30 with TRBJ2-3, with 7 positions matching TRBD1. The length of the CDR3 is 13 residues. The germline V gene has CDR1 GTSNPN and CDR2 SVGIG (reference sequence). Trimming cost V 4 bases and J 4 bases; bases outside gene matches: 5.

The V call is TRBV28, the J call TRBJ2-2, with no clear D. Per the germline V gene, CDR1 is MDHEN and CDR2 is SYDVKM. Trimming shortened V by 7 bases and J by 6 bases, and 12 bases separated the two germline ends. CDR3 size: 13 residues. The CDR3 spells CASTPPVAGELFF. The CDR3 region has the DNA TGTGCCAGCACCCCCCCGGTGGCCGGGGAGCTGTTTTTT.

The genes are TRBV4-3 and TRBJ2-3; D is perhaps TRBD1 (6 bases). Per the germline V gene, CDR1 is LGHNA and CDR2 is YSLEER. V was clipped by 0 bases and J by 4 bases, with 8 bases between them. This CDR3 region has 14 residues. The CDR3 DNA sequence: TGCGCCAGCAGCCAAGATTCAGGGGCAGATACGCAGTATTTT. Encoded protein: CASSQDSGADTQYF.

J is TRBJ2-3 and V is TRBV7-9; 9 bases agree with TRBD1. The V gene end was trimmed by 5 bases and the J gene end by 3 bases; junction bases not matched to a gene: 9. This CDR3 has 16 residues. Germline V gene data show CDR1 as SEHNR and CDR2 as FQNEAQ (reference sequence). The CDR3 region is CASSLTGGRETDTQYF. CDR3 in DNA: TGTGCCAGCAGCCTAACAGGGGGCAGGGAGACAGATACGCAGTATTTT.

The chain recombines TRBV5-1 with TRBJ2-2, with TRBD1 as a possible D gene (5 bases). V lost 6 bases to trimming and J lost 4 bases, with 13 bases between them. The CDR3 sequence is 14 residues long. Germline V gives CDR1 SGHRS, CDR2 YFSETQ. This chain's CDR3 is CASKVRVGTGELFF. For the CDR3, the DNA is TGCGCCAGCAAGGTCAGGGTGGGCACCGGGGAGCTGTTTTTT. The full variable domain, its missing parts supplied by reference TRBV5-1 and TRBJ2-2, is KAGVTQTPRYLIKTRGQQVTLSCSPISGHRSVSWYQQTPGQGLQFLFEYFSETQRNKGNFPGRFSGRQFSNSRSEMNVSTLELGDSALYLCASKVRVGTGELFFGEGSRLTVL.

V is TRBV10-2 and J is TRBJ2-7, with 9 bases identical to TRBD1. The V and J ends lost 5 bases and 2 bases, in that order; junction bases with no gene match: 7. Germline V lookup: CDR1 WSHSY, CDR2 SAAADI. The CDR3 spans 15 residues. The chain's CDR3 is CASSPLDRGPYEQYF. The CDR3 DNA follows: TGCGCCAGCAGTCCTCTGGACAGGGGTCCCTACGAGCAGTACTTC.

The V gene is TRBV5-1, the J gene TRBJ2-1; 9 bases align to TRBD2. The CDR3 extends over 16 amino acids. J gave up 5 bases and V 7 bases, and 13 bases lay outside the gene matches. Germline lookup yields CDR1 SGHRS and CDR2 YFSETQ. The CDR3 nucleotides are TGCGCCAGCTCGGGATCCGGGACTAGCAGTAACAATGAGCAGTTCTTC. This sequence encodes CASSGSGTSSNNEQFF. Variable domain in full (rest from reference TRBV5-1 and TRBJ2-1): KAGVTQTPRYLIKTRGQQVTLSCSPISGHRSVSWYQQTPGQGLQFLFEYFSETQRNKGNFPGRFSGRQFSNSRSEMNVSTLELGDSALYLCASSGSGTSSNNEQFFGPGTRLTVL.

This chain links TRBV11-2 with TRBJ1-1, with D tentatively TRBD1 (5 bases). This CDR3 is 13 amino acids long. Germline V gene sequence: CDR1 SGHAT, CDR2 FQNNGV. With 5 bases removed from V and 6 bases from J, the gap between germline ends came to 13 bases. For the CDR3, the DNA is TGTGCCAGCAGCCCCACCTCGACAGCTGAAGCTTTCTTT. Its translation: CASSPTSTAEAFF.